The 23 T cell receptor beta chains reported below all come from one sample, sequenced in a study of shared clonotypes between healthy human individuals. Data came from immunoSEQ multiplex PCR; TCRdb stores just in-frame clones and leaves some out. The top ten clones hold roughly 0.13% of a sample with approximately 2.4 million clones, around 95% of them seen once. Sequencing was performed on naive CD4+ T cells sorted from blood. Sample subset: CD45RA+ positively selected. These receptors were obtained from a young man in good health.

The CDR3 reads CASSTDTVYGYTF. CDR3 DNA sequence: TGTGCCAGCAGTACCGACACGGTCTATGGCTACACCTTC. The gene calls are TRBV5-6 and TRBJ1-2; D uncertain. Trimming shortened V by 5 bases and J by 4 bases, and 12 bases separated the two germline ends. Germline lookup yields CDR1 SGHDT and CDR2 YYEEEE. CDR3 length: 13 amino acids.

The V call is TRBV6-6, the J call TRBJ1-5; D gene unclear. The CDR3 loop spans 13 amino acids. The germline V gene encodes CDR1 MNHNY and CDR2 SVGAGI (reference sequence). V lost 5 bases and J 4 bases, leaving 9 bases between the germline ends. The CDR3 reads CASSMDPNQPQHF. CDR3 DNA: TGTGCCAGCAGTATGGACCCTAATCAGCCCCAGCATTTT.

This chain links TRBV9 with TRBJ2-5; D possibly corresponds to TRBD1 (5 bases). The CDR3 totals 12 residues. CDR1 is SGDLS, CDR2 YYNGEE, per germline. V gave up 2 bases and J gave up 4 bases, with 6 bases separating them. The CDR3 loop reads CASSVRGETQYF. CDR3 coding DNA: TGTGCCAGCAGCGTTAGGGGAGAGACCCAGTACTTC.

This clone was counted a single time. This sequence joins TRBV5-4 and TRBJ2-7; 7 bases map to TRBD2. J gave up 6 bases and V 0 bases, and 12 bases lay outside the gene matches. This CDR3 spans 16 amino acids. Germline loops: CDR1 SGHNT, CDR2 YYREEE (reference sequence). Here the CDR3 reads CASSLALGLGSSEQYF. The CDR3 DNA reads TGTGCCAGCAGCTTGGCCTTAGGACTAGGGTCGTCCGAGCAGTACTTC.

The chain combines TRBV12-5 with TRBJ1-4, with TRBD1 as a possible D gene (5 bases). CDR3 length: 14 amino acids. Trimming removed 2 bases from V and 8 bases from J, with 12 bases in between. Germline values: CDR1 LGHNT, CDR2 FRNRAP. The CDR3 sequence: CASGLQDKGEKLFF. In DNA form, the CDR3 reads TGTGCTAGTGGTTTGCAGGACAAAGGGGAAAAACTGTTTTTT.

CDR3 DNA sequence: TGTGCCAGCAGTTACAAATTCATTTCCTACGAGCAGTACTTC. Its translation: CASSYKFISYEQYF. This chain uses TRBV6-5 with TRBJ2-7; D gene ambiguous. The V gene lost 2 bases and the J gene lost 1 base, with 9 bases spanning the gap. The CDR3 loop spans 14 amino acids. Germline V gene sequence: CDR1 MNHEY, CDR2 SVGAGI.

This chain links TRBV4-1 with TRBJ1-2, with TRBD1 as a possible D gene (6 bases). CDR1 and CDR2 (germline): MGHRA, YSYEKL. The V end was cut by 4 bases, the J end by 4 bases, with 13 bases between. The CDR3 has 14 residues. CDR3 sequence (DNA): TGCGCCAGCAGCCCGGGTCGGGGGGCCTATGGCTACACCTTC. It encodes CASSPGRGAYGYTF.

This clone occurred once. The CDR3, as DNA: TGTGCCAGCAGCCCCTGGACAGGGGGGGACAATGAGCAGTTCTTC. Translated, it gives CASSPWTGGDNEQFF. This sequence joins TRBV7-9 and TRBJ2-1; 10 bases are shared with TRBD1. The CDR3 runs 15 residues. Germline assignment: CDR1 SEHNR and CDR2 FQNEAQ (reference sequence). The V and J ends lost 5 bases and 5 bases, in that order; junction bases with no gene match: 6.

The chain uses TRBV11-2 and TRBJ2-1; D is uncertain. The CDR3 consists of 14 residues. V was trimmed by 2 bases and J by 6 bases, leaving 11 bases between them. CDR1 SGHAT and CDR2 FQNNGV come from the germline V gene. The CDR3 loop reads CASSLTEASNEQFF. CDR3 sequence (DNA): TGTGCCAGCAGCTTAACTGAAGCTTCCAATGAGCAGTTCTTC.

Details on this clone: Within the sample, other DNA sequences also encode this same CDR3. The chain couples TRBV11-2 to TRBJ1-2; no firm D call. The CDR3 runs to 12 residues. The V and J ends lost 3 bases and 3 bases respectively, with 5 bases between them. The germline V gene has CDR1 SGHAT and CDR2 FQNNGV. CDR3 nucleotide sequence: TGTGCCAGCAGCTTTCGGGACTATGGCTACACCTTC. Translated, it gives CASSFRDYGYTF. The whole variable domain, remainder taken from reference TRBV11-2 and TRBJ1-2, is EAGVAQSPRYKIIEKRQSVAFWCNPISGHATLYWYQQILGQGPKLLIQFQNNGVVDDSQLPKDRFSAERLKGVDSTLKIQPAKLEDSAVYLCASSFRDYGYTFGSGTRLTVV.

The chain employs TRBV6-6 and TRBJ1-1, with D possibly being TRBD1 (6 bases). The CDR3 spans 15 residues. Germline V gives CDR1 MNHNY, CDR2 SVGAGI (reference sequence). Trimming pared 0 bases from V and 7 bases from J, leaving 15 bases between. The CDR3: CASSYSSGGRDEAFF. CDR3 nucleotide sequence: TGTGCCAGCAGTTACTCTAGTGGGGGCCGGGATGAAGCTTTCTTT.

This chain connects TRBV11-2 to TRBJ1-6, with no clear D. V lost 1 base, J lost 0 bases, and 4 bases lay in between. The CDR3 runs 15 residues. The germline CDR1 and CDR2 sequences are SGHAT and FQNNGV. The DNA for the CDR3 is TGTGCCAGCAGCTTAGTCGTCTCCTATAATTCACCCCTCCACTTT. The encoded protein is CASSLVVSYNSPLHF.

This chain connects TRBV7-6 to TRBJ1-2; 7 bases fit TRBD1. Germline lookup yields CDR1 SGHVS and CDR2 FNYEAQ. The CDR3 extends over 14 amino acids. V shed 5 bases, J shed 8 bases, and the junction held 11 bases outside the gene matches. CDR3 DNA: TGTGCCAGCAGCCCGACATCCGGGACAGCCGGCTACACCTTC. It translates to CASSPTSGTAGYTF.

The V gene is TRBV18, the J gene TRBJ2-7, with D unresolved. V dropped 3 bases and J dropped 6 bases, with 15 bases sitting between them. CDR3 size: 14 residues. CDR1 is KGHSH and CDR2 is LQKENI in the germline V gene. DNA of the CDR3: TGTGCCAGCTCACCGGAATCCTACGCTAGCGAGCAGTACTTC. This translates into CASSPESYASEQYF.

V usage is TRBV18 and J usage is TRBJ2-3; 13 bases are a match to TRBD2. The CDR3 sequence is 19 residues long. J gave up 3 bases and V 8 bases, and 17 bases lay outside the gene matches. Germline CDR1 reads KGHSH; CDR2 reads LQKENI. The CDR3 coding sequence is TGTGCCAGCCCCGGGGAGGCCAGACTAGCGGGGGGTAAGACAGATACGCAGTATTTT. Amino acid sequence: CASPGEARLAGGKTDTQYF.

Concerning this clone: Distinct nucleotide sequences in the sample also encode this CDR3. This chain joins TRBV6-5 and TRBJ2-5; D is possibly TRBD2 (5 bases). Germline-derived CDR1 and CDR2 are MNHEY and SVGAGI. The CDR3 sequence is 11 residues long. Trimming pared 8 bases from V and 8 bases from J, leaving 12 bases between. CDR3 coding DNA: TGTGCCAGCTCAACCCGGGAAACCCAGTACTTC. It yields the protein CASSTRETQYF.

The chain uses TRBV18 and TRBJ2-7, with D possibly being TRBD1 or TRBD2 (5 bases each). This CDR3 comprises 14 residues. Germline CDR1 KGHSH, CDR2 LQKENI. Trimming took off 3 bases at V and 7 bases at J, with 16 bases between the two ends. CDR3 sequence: CASSPLASGAEQYF. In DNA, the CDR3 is TGTGCCAGCTCACCTCTAGCATCTGGGGCTGAGCAGTACTTC.

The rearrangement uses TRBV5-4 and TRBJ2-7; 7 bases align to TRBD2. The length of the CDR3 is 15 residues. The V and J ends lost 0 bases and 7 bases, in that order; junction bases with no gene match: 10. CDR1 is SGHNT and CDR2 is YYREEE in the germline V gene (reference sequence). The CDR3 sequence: CASSLVASGVGEQYF. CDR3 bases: TGTGCCAGCAGCTTGGTGGCTAGCGGTGTGGGGGAGCAGTACTTC.

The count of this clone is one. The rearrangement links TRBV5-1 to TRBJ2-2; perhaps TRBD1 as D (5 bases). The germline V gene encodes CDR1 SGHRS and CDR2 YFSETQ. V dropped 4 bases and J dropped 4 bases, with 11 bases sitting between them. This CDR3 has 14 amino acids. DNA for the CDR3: TGCGCCAGCAGCCCTGACAGAACCACCGGGGAGCTGTTTTTT. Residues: CASSPDRTTGELFF.

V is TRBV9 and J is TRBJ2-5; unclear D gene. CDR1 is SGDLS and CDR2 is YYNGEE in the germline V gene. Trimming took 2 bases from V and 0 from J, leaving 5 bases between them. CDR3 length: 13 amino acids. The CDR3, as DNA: TGTGCCAGCAGCGTTAGTCACCAAGAGACCCAGTACTTC. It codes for CASSVSHQETQYF.

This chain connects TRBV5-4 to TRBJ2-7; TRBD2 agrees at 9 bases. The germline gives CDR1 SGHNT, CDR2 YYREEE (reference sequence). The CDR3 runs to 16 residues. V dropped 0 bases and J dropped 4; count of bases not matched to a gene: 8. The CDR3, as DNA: TGTGCCAGCAGCTTGGGAACGGCGGGGGGGGTTTACGAGCAGTACTTC. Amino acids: CASSLGTAGGVYEQYF.

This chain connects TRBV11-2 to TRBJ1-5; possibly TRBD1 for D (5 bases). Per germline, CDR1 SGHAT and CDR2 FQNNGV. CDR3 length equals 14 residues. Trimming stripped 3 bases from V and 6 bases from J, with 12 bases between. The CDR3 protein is CASSFGERGQPQHF. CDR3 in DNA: TGTGCCAGCAGCTTTGGGGAGAGGGGTCAGCCCCAGCATTTT. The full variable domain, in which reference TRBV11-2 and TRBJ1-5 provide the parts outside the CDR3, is EAGVAQSPRYKIIEKRQSVAFWCNPISGHATLYWYQQILGQGPKLLIQFQNNGVVDDSQLPKDRFSAERLKGVDSTLKIQPAKLEDSAVYLCASSFGERGQPQHFGDGTRLSIL.

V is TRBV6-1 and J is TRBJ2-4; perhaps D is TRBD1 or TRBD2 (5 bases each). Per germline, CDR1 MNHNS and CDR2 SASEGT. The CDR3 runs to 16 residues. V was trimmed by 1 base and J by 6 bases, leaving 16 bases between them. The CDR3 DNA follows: TGTGCCAGCAGTGAAGGACCGGGACCCGGAACAAACATTCAGTACTTC. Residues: CASSEGPGPGTNIQYF.